This TCR beta chain was sequenced during a study of a mutant IDH1 vaccine in newly diagnosed glioma. In the study overall: Every participant had undergone radiotherapy, temozolomide, or both before, and most underwent both.

Overall study findings and caveats: Alterations occurring in top peripheral T cell clonotypes seemed unrelated to pseudoprogression.

With regard to this clone: Its antigen remains unknown.

Some clones are missing from TCRdb's copy, which holds only in-frame ones; the method was immunoSEQ multiplex PCR. This sample carries 60,000 or so clones, 80% to 90% of them seen once, and the ten largest clones take around 4%. Trimming cost V 1 base and J 0 bases, with 9 bases left between them. This CDR3 contains 15 residues. Germline V lookup: CDR1 LGHNA, CDR2 YNFKEQ. Noted time point: week 35, safety follow-up. Every vaccination contained 300 ug of the mutant IDH1 20-mer peptide and was paired with topical imiquimod. In weeks 1, 3, 5, 7, 11, 15, 19 and 23, patients were immunized, eight times in all.

This rearrangement joins TRBV4-2 to TRBJ1-1; D ambiguous. The sample consisted of PBMCs, taken from a glioma patient whose treatment included an IDH1 peptide vaccine. This clonotype was obtained from a man aged 30 to 39 with glioma. DNA of the CDR3: TGTGCCAGCAGCCAAGGGGCTGTCATGAACACTGAAGCTTTCTTT. Translation: CASSQGAVMNTEAFF.